The clone carrying this T cell receptor (beta chain) was counted ten times or more. The record originates from a study of Graves' ophthalmopathy and Graves' hyperthyroidism. Amplifying from RNA transcripts, the study obtained TCR beta CDR3 regions. First-round RT-PCR with HTBI primers preceded a second-round multiplex PCR. TCRdb recomputed calls from the multiplex PCR reads with MiXCR, one row per CDR3 protein. The sample lists roughly 420,000 distinct CDR3 sequences, roughly 21% occurring once. Germline loops: CDR1 PRHDT, CDR2 FYEKMQ (reference sequence). V lost 5 bases to trimming and J lost 3 bases, with 17 bases between them. This CDR3 contains 15 residues.

The sequence was collected from a woman aged 18 to 35 with stable Graves' hyperthyroidism. The genes are TRBV13 and TRBJ2-7; possible D gene TRBD2, 5 bases. What was sequenced was peripheral blood. The CDR3 loop is CASSGRGLADYEQYF. Here the CDR3 DNA reads TGTGCCAGCAGCGGCCGAGGCCTAGCAGACTACGAGCAGTACTTC. Full variable domain (rest looked up from reference TRBV13 and TRBJ2-7): AAGVIQSPRHLIKEKRETATLKCYPIPRHDTVYWYQQGPGQDPQFLISFYEKMQSDKGSIPDRFSAQQFSDYHSELNMSSLELGDSALYFCASSGRGLADYEQYFGPGTRLTVT.